This passage covers 11 T cell receptor beta chains from one sample sequenced in a study of response to subunit inactivated influenza vaccine. TCRdb fed the RT-PCR reads into MiXCR, producing one record per CDR3 protein. The sample comprises 700,000 to 800,000 distinct CDR3 sequences, approximately 18% of which are singletons, and roughly a tenth rests with the top ten. Sample: PBMCs from blood, taken roughly 5 days after vaccination. These receptors all come from a man aged 50-60 years who received an inactivated influenza vaccine.

This clonotype was observed a few times. This CDR3 reads CASSDRQGAYEQYF. In nucleotides, the CDR3 is TGTGCCAGCAGCGACAGACAGGGCGCCTACGAGCAGTACTTC. V gene TRBV7-2 combines with J gene TRBJ2-7, with TRBD1 identical over 7 bases. The CDR3 contains 14 residues. The trim removed 5 bases at V and 2 bases at J, leaving 6 bases unmatched. Germline V gene data show CDR1 as SGHTA and CDR2 as FQGNSA.

The chain employs TRBV13 and TRBJ2-7, with 8 bases matching TRBD2. CDR1 and CDR2 (germline): PRHDT, FYEKMQ (reference sequence). V lost 2 bases to trimming and J lost 1 base; unmatched junction nucleotides: 7. The CDR3 runs to 16 residues. CDR3: CASSLLSGRSSYEQYF. The DNA of the CDR3 is TGTGCCAGCAGCTTATTAAGCGGGAGATCGTCCTACGAGCAGTACTTC.

The chain combines TRBV12-3 or TRBV12-4 with TRBJ2-2; the D gene is possibly TRBD1 (6 bases). CDR3 length equals 14 residues. V lost 6 bases to trimming and J lost 3 bases, with 11 bases between them. For the CDR3, the DNA is TGTGCCAGCAGGCGGACAGTCGACACCGGGGAGCTGTTTTTT. Its translation is CASRRTVDTGELFF.

The V gene is TRBV7-2, the J gene TRBJ2-5; D remains ambiguous. The V end lost 5 bases, the J end lost 6 bases, and 7 bases lay between the germline ends. The CDR3 is 11 amino acids. CDR1 and CDR2 from the germline V gene are SGHTA and FQGNSA. The CDR3 nucleotides are TGTGCCAGCAGCACTGCCCAGACCCAGTACTTC. Translating gives CASSTAQTQYF.

This clonotype was observed a handful of times. The V and J genes are TRBV2 and TRBJ2-1, with 9 bases that match TRBD2. The CDR3 runs 17 residues. The V and J ends lost 0 bases and 8 bases, in that order; junction bases with no gene match: 11. Per germline, CDR1 SNHLY and CDR2 FYNNEI. The CDR3, as DNA: TGTGCCAGCAGTGAAGCGCGCTGGCGGGGGGGCCGGGATGAGCAGTTCTTC. Translation gives CASSEARWRGGRDEQFF.

A single count supports this clonotype. This rearrangement joins TRBV30 to TRBJ2-7; 9 positions agree with TRBD2. Germline V gives CDR1 GTSNPN, CDR2 SVGIG (reference sequence). This CDR3 spans 14 amino acids. V shed 2 bases and J 5 bases; nucleotides not matched to a gene: 7. The CDR3 DNA reads TGTGCCTGGAGTCGAGGCCTAGCGGGGAACGAGCAGTACTTC. Translating gives CAWSRGLAGNEQYF. Variable domain in full (rest from reference TRBV30 and TRBJ2-7): SQTIHQWPATLVQPVGSPLSLECTVEGTSNPNLYWYRQAAGRGLQLLFYSVGIGQISSEVPQNLSASRPQDRQFILSSKKLLLSDSGFYLCAWSRGLAGNEQYFGPGTRLTVT.

This clonotype was counted between two and nine times. For the CDR3, the DNA is TGTGCCAGCAGTGTAGTAGACCTGATCACAGATACGCAGTATTTT. Encoded protein: CASSVVDLITDTQYF. V gene TRBV2 combines with J gene TRBJ2-3; D not certain. This CDR3 contains 15 residues. Germline values: CDR1 SNHLY, CDR2 FYNNEI. The V and J ends lost 4 bases and 2 bases respectively, with 13 bases between them.

CDR3 residues: CAWSVGGIETQYF. Here the CDR3 DNA reads TGTGCCTGGAGTGTCGGAGGGATTGAGACCCAGTACTTC. The chain recombines TRBV30 with TRBJ2-5, with D possibly TRBD2 on 6 matching bases. There are 13 residues in the CDR3. V lost 0 bases and J lost 5, with 10 bases in between. Per the germline V gene, CDR1 is GTSNPN and CDR2 is SVGIG (reference sequence).

In its sample, this clonotype was seen a few times. The rearrangement links TRBV7-2 to TRBJ1-4; TRBD1 matches at 7 bases. Looked up from germline, CDR1 is SGHTA and CDR2 is FQGNSA. J lost 5 bases, V lost 2 bases, and 5 bases had no gene match. This CDR3 spans 15 amino acids. The CDR3 nucleotides read TGTGCCAGCAGCTTAATCCAGGGGGAAAATGAAAAACTGTTTTTT. This encodes CASSLIQGENEKLFF.

The V and J genes are TRBV4-3 and TRBJ2-7; 12 nucleotides match TRBD2. The junction had 6 bases not matched to a gene; V was cut back by 0 bases and J by 3 bases. The CDR3 is 17 residues long. Germline values: CDR1 LGHNA, CDR2 YSLEER. The CDR3, as DNA: TGCGCCAGCAGCCAAGATAATCTAGCGGGGGGGCTCTACGAGCAGTACTTC. Its protein is CASSQDNLAGGLYEQYF.

The rearrangement links TRBV25-1 to TRBJ2-7, with 9 positions matching TRBD1. Unmatched junction bases numbered 4, after V lost 3 bases and J lost 4 bases. This CDR3 comprises 14 residues. Germline values: CDR1 MGHDK, CDR2 SYGVNS. The CDR3 reads CASSDGGQGYEQYF. The CDR3, as DNA: TGTGCCAGCAGTGACGGGGGACAGGGATACGAGCAGTACTTC.